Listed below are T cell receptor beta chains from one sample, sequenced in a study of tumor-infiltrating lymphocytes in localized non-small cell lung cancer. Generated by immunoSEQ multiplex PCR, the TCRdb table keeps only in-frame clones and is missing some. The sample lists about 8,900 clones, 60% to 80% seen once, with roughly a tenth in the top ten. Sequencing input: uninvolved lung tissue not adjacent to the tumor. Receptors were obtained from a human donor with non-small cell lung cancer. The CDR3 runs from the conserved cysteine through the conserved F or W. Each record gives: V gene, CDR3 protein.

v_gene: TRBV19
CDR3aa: CASGPTGQRAF

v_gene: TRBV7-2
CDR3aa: CASSLYPPIEQFF

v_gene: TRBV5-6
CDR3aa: CASSPDSHSYTDTQYF

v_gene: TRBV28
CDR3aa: CASSQREQYF

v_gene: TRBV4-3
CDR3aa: CASSQDGAGGTKNIQYF

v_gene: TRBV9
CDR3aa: CASSVGSGYSQPQHF

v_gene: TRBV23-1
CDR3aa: CASSQSRSTDTQYF

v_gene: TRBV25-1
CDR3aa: CASSLSSGGTDTQYF

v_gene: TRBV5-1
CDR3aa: CASSLDPSGELFF

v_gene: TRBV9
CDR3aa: CASSVGASWETQYF

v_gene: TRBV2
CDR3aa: CASSDPPPRQETQYF

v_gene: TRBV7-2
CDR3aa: CASSARGGYTEAFF

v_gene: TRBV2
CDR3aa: CASRVRTGGNEQYF

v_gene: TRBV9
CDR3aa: CASSVDHSSYEQYF

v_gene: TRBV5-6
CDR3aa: CASSLRGLAGGDTQYF

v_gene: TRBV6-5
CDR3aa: CASSVDRAPYGYTF

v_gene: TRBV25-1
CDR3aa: CASSESGTGGSYEQYF

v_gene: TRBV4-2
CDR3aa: CASSQAYRRTSNSGELFF

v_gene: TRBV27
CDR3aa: CASSLQRDGEQYF

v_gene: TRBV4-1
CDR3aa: CASSQDSDEQFF

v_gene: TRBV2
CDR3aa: CASRAGNTEAFF

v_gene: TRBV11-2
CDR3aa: CASSLDRNQPQHF

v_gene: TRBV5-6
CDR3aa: CASSFYGSGANVLTF

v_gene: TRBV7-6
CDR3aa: CASSLGSYRQAEAFF

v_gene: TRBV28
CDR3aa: CASSLSPDLGYEQYF

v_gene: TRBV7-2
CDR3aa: CASSLGVQPQHF

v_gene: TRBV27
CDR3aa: CASSLTGGDRSYEQYF

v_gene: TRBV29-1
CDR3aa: CSVVWLTDTQYF

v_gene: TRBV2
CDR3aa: CASGETEETQYF

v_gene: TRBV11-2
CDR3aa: CASSAPGGYGYTF

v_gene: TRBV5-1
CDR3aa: CASSLGNGGDTQYF

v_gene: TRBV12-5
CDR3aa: CASGGSTGELFF

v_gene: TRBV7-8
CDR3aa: CASSSYGGLGSGANVLTF

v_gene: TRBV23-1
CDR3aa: CASSQSGTQAGRAREQYF

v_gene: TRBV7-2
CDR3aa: CASSLVLVNEQFF

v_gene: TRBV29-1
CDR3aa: CSVATRSTSTDTQYF

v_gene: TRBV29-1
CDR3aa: CSVEEYSNQPQHF

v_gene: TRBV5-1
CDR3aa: CASSSSGSRSYEQYF

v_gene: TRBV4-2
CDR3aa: CASSSIPTSGISYEQYF

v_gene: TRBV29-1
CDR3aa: CSVGRTGGRDEQFF

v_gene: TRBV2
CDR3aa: CASSEVPQGLNEKLFF

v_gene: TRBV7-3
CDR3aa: CASSAYVGNEQFF

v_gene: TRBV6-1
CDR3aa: CASSEVQGHNTGELFF

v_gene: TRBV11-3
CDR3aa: CASSRTVQETQYF

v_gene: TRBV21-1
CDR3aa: CASSNREQKGNQPQHF

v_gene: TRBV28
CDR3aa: CASSLPQRHEQFF

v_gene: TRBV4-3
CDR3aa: CASSQDYGTHNEQFF

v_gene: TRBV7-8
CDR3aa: CASSLAGAQYF